A selection of T cell receptor beta chains follows, all from one sample in a study of radiotherapy plus CTLA-4 blockade in lung cancer. Here immunoSEQ multiplex PCR was the method, and the copy in TCRdb shows in-frame clones only, minus some. The sample shows tens of thousands of clones, about 85% of them seen only once. Sequences were derived from peripheral blood, sampled from a patient treated with radiotherapy plus ipilimumab. These receptors were taken from a human donor with non-small cell lung cancer who had a complete response to radiotherapy plus ipilimumab. The CDR3 runs from the conserved cysteine through the conserved F or W. The D gene is left open where the match is weak. Size is omitted from some rows. Given values are once, few, many or a class for expanded clones.

D gene	V gene	clone size	J gene	CDR3 protein	CDR3 DNA
-	TRBV9	-	TRBJ1-4	CASSSTGVNEKLFF	TGTGCCAGCAGCTCCACGGGGGTGAATGAAAAACTGTTTTTT
-	TRBV20-1	-	TRBJ1-1	CSANERRVAFF	TGCAGTGCTAATGAGAGGAGGGTAGCTTTCTTT
TRBD1	TRBV11-3	few	TRBJ1-2	CASSPRFELAGGDGYTF	TGTGCCAGCAGCCCCCGGTTTGAGTTGGCAGGGGGCGATGGCTACACCTTC
-	TRBV19	-	TRBJ1-5	CASSIVTEMNQPQHF	TGTGCCAGTAGTATCGTCACGGAGATGAATCAGCCCCAGCATTTT
-	TRBV19	-	TRBJ1-3	CASMIASGNTIYF	TGTGCCAGTATGATTGCGTCTGGAAACACCATATATTTT
-	TRBV20-1	-	TRBJ1-3	CSAGGGNTIYF	TGCAGTGCTGGTGGGGGCAACACCATATATTTT
-	TRBV4-3	-	TRBJ1-6	CASSQDWGQGNSPLHF	TGCGCCAGCAGCCAAGATTGGGGGCAGGGGAATTCACCCCTCCACTTT
TRBD1	TRBV25-1	-	TRBJ1-1	CASSRITGGGTEAFF	TGTGCCAGCAGTAGAATTACAGGGGGCGGCACTGAAGCTTTCTTT
TRBD2	TRBV5-1	few	TRBJ2-1	CASSPGLAGNNEQFF	TGCGCCAGCAGCCCGGGACTAGCGGGAAACAATGAGCAGTTCTTC
-	TRBV6-5	-	TRBJ2-7	CASSLLGTYEQYF	TGTGCCAGCAGCCTCCTTGGCACCTACGAGCAGTACTTC
TRBD2	TRBV10-1	-	TRBJ2-1	CASSATSGLNEQFF	TGCGCCAGCAGTGCGACTAGCGGCCTAAATGAGCAGTTCTTC
TRBD1	TRBV5-1	-	TRBJ1-1	CASSSGQLMNTEAFF	TGCGCCAGCAGCTCGGGACAGCTCATGAACACTGAAGCTTTCTTT
TRBD1	TRBV15	-	TRBJ1-1	CATSMGTGVTEAFF	TGTGCCACCAGCATGGGGACAGGGGTCACTGAAGCTTTCTTT
-	TRBV5-1	-	TRBJ2-1	CASSLAPSAGNEQFF	TGCGCCAGCAGCTTAGCCCCTAGCGCGGGCAATGAGCAGTTCTTC
TRBD1	TRBV5-1	-	TRBJ2-3	CASTLGTRQGAYTDTQYF	TGCGCCAGCACCCTTGGTACCCGACAGGGGGCCTACACAGATACGCAGTATTTT
-	TRBV7-9	-	TRBJ2-3	CASSPTRGINTDTQYF	TGTGCCAGCAGCCCGACCCGGGGAATAAACACAGATACGCAGTATTTT
TRBD2	TRBV19	-	TRBJ2-2	CASSRTSGGTGELFF	TGTGCCAGTAGCCGGACTAGCGGGGGTACCGGGGAGCTGTTTTTT
-	TRBV7-7	-	TRBJ1-2	CANSPGNYGYTF	TGTGCTAACAGCCCGGGGAACTATGGCTACACCTTC
-	TRBV19	-	TRBJ2-5	CASSTPETQYF	TGTGCCAGTAGTACCCCGGAGACCCAGTACTTC
TRBD1	TRBV10-3	-	TRBJ1-5	CAIRPGQGDQPQHF	TGTGCCATCAGACCGGGACAGGGGGATCAGCCCCAGCATTTT
-	TRBV5-6	-	TRBJ1-5	CASSSWTVWEPQHF	TGTGCCAGCAGCTCCTGGACAGTCTGGGAGCCCCAGCATTTT
-	TRBV6-5	-	TRBJ2-1	CASSRRDSDQGFF	TGTGCCAGCAGCCGGCGGGACAGCGACCAAGGGTTCTTC
TRBD2	TRBV19	-	TRBJ2-7	CASSRGGPYEQYF	TGTGCCAGTAGTAGGGGAGGGCCCTACGAGCAGTACTTT
-	TRBV2	-	TRBJ1-3	CASSEDFSGNTIYF	TGTGCCAGCAGTGAAGACTTCTCTGGAAACACCATATATTTT
-	TRBV18	-	TRBJ1-5	CASSRQEGASNQPQHF	TGTGCCAGCTCACGACAAGAGGGCGCGAGCAATCAGCCCCAGCATTTT
-	TRBV12-5	-	TRBJ1-1	CASGLNRGTYTEAFF	TGTGCTAGTGGTTTGAATAGGGGAACCTACACTGAAGCTTTCTTT
-	TRBV27	-	TRBJ1-2	CASSPRVSQGDGYTF	TGTGCCAGCAGCCCCCGGGTAAGCCAGGGTGATGGCTACACCTTC
-	TRBV5-4	-	TRBJ1-2	CASRQGFQEGYTF	TGTGCCAGCAGACAGGGATTTCAGGAAGGCTACACCTTC
TRBD2	TRBV10-3	-	TRBJ2-1	CAISRAGDSHNEQFF	TGTGCCATCAGTCGAGCGGGGGACTCCCACAATGAGCAGTTCTTC
TRBD2	TRBV30	few	TRBJ2-5	CACHSGGYQETQYF	TGTGCCTGCCATAGCGGGGGGTACCAAGAGACCCAGTACTTC
-	TRBV30	-	TRBJ1-6	CAWSVEQWLNSPLHF	TGTGCCTGGAGTGTTGAACAGTGGTTAAATTCACCCCTCCACTTT
-	TRBV28	-	TRBJ2-7	CASKSHAGNEQYF	TGTGCCAGCAAATCCCATGCAGGCAACGAGCAGTACTTC
TRBD2	TRBV7-9	-	TRBJ2-1	CASSLLSGGAGNEQFF	TGTGCCAGCAGCTTACTGAGCGGGGGGGCGGGAAATGAGCAGTTCTTC
TRBD1	TRBV25-1	once	TRBJ2-5	CASRDDRDSNQETQYF	TGTGCCAGCAGAGACGACCGGGACAGTAACCAAGAGACCCAGTACTTC
-	TRBV5-1	-	TRBJ2-3	CASSLEEGTDTQYF	TGCGCCAGCAGCTTGGAGGAGGGCACAGATACGCAGTATTTT
-	TRBV27	-	TRBJ2-2	CASRVTGPANTGELFF	TGTGCCAGCAGGGTGACAGGACCCGCGAACACCGGGGAGCTGTTTTTT
-	TRBV6-5	-	TRBJ1-6	CASSYSIKGDGSPLHF	TGTGCCAGCAGTTACTCGATCAAAGGGGATGGTTCACCCCTCCACTTT
TRBD1	TRBV11-2	-	TRBJ1-2	CASSSGTGQGFGYTF	TGTGCCAGCAGCTCCGGGACAGGGCAGGGATTTGGCTACACCTTC
TRBD1	TRBV7-6	-	TRBJ1-2	CASSSGQGGYTF	TGTGCCAGCAGCTCCGGACAGGGCGGCTACACCTTC
-	TRBV4-1	-	TRBJ1-2	CASSQTRDSQYGYTF	TGCGCCAGCAGCCAAACTCGGGACTCCCAATATGGCTACACCTTC
-	TRBV7-2	-	TRBJ1-1	CASSPGSLRDTEAFF	TGTGCCAGCAGCCCCGGGTCTCTGAGGGACACTGAAGCTTTCTTT
-	TRBV27	-	TRBJ2-3	CASTPGGNTQYF	TGTGCCAGCACCCCCGGGGGAAATACGCAGTATTTT